Below, 24 T cell receptor beta chains from the same sample are listed, as sequenced in a study of T cells after yellow fever vaccination (dated by TCRdb to between 2018 and 2020). Read against the paper, the sample's treatment or condition label means: live attenuated yellow fever vaccine strain. The library was produced with 5' RACE. The instrument given in TCRdb is Illumina NovaSeq 6000. TCRdb applied fastp at Q25 and MiXCR to the public reads, then kept only in-frame beta chains. Identical CDR3 protein sequences are pooled into one entry, listed with their most common genes and DNA. A total of about 340,000 distinct CDR3 sequences appear in this sample, 3% to 4.5% of them only once. 20% to 25% of the sample is held by the ten biggest clonotypes. The sample consisted of PBMCs, taken 5 days after the yellow fever booster vaccination. All receptors derive from a young man who received the YFV17D yellow fever vaccine.

This clonotype appeared a few times. This sequence joins TRBV6-5 and TRBJ1-2, with a possible D match to TRBD1 (6 bases). Trimming removed 10 bases at V and 5 bases at J, with 20 bases between. This CDR3 is 14 amino acids long. The germline V gene has CDR1 MNHEY and CDR2 SVGAGI. The CDR3 DNA reads TGTGCCACCCGAAGACCGGGGGCGGGGTATGGCTACACCTTC. Protein sequence: CATRRPGAGYGYTF.

The DNA of the CDR3 is TGCAGCGGAGGGGCAGGGAACACTGAAGCTTTCTTT. Residues: CSGGAGNTEAFF. The gene calls are TRBV29-1 and TRBJ1-1, with D perhaps matching TRBD1 (5 bases). Trimming stripped 7 bases from V and 1 base from J, with 10 bases between. Germline loops: CDR1 SQVTM, CDR2 ANQGSEA. The CDR3 runs to 12 residues. Full variable domain (outside the CDR3, taken from reference TRBV29-1 and TRBJ1-1): SAVISQKPSRDICQRGTSLTIQCQVDSQVTMMFWYRQQPGQSLTLIATANQGSEATYESGFVIDKFPISRPNLTFSTLTVSNMSPEDSSIYLCSGGAGNTEAFFGQGTRLTVV.

CDR3 coding DNA: TGCGCCAGCAGCAAAGGAAGACAGCGCGGGGAGACCCAGTACTTC. Translating gives CASSKGRQRGETQYF. V is TRBV4-1 and J is TRBJ2-5; D is tentatively TRBD1 or TRBD2 (5 bases each). There are 15 residues in the CDR3. Germline-derived CDR1 and CDR2 are MGHRA and YSYEKL. Trimming stripped 5 bases from V and 5 bases from J, with 18 bases between.

This clonotype was seen ten or more times. The chain recombines TRBV15 with TRBJ2-7; D gene ambiguous. CDR1 is LNHNV, CDR2 YYDKDF, per germline (reference sequence). The V end lost 7 bases, the J end lost 6 bases, and 1 base lay between the germline ends. The CDR3 contains 8 residues. CDR3 amino acids: CATTEQYV. The CDR3, as DNA: TGTGCCACCACCGAGCAGTACGTC.

This clonotype was recorded at least ten times. The chain recombines TRBV20-1 with TRBJ1-5; D gene unclear. Per the germline V gene, CDR1 is DFQATT and CDR2 is SNEGSKA (reference sequence). The ends were cut back, 5 bases at V and 5 bases at J, with 13 bases in the middle. The CDR3 has 13 residues. The CDR3 DNA sequence: TGCAGTGCTCCGGTTGGGGAACATCAGCCCCAGCATTTT. Translating it yields CSAPVGEHQPQHF.

A few counts support this clonotype. The chain combines TRBV20-1 with TRBJ2-5; D is undetermined. V shed 0 bases and J shed 4 bases, with 12 bases lying between them. The CDR3 runs to 14 residues. CDR1 is DFQATT, CDR2 SNEGSKA, per germline (reference sequence). This CDR3 reads CSARDPTSGETQYF. CDR3 bases: TGCAGTGCTAGAGATCCCACCTCGGGAGAGACCCAGTACTTC.

The genes are TRBV4-3 and TRBJ2-2; unclear D gene. The germline V gene has CDR1 LGHNA and CDR2 YSLEER. CDR3 size: 15 residues. V was clipped by 4 bases and J by 3 bases, with 12 bases between them. In DNA, the CDR3 is TGCGCCAGCAGCCCAATAGGGTTATACACCGGGGAGCTGTTTTTT. The encoded protein is CASSPIGLYTGELFF.

This clonotype was observed a handful of times. The chain joins TRBV5-1 to TRBJ2-5, with D uncertain. CDR1 is SGHRS and CDR2 is YFSETQ in the germline V gene. The CDR3 consists of 14 residues. With 0 bases removed from V and 3 bases from J, the gap between germline ends came to 9 bases. CDR3 in DNA: TGCGCCAGCAGCTTGGGAGTTCAGGAAGAGACCCAGTACTTC. As protein: CASSLGVQEETQYF.

This clonotype has a count of ten or more. The genes are TRBV21-1 and TRBJ2-7; the table calls TRBD1, which could not be checked here. TRBV21-1 is termed a pseudogene. The CDR3 consists of 15 residues. CDR3 bases: TGTGCCAGCAGCAAATCCCGATTAGAGGTCTACGAGCAGTACTTC. It is translated as CASSKSRLEVYEQYF.

As to this clonotype: The junction and the germline gene differ at one end; a read error may be behind it. The chain is built from TRBV5-4 and TRBJ1-1; D possibly corresponds to TRBD1 (5 bases). Germline V gives CDR1 SGHNT, CDR2 YYREEE (reference sequence). The CDR3 has 14 residues. In DNA form, the CDR3 reads TGTGCCAGCAGTTTGGGGTATAGGGGAACTGAAGCTTTCTTT. This translates into CASSLGYRGTEAFF.

By proportion, this clonotype is large. The J gene is TRBJ1-3, the V gene TRBV20-1, with D unresolved. The CDR3 spans 10 residues. Trimming left V 5 bases short and J 3 bases short, with 2 bases between. From germline, CDR1 is DFQATT and CDR2 SNEGSKA (reference sequence). CDR3 sequence: CSARGNTIYF. The CDR3 nucleotides are TGCAGTGCTCGTGGAAACACCATATATTTT.

The chain links TRBV6-2 or TRBV6-3 to TRBJ2-1; D unresolved. The CDR3 has 13 residues. Germline V gene sequence: CDR1 MNHEY, CDR2 SVGEGT. Trimming removed 0 bases at V and 9 bases at J, with 9 bases between. The CDR3 DNA reads as TGTGCCAGCAGTTACTCTAGGTATGCTGAGCAGTTCTTC. This encodes CASSYSRYAEQFF.

The chain's CDR3 is CASSLSTTNTGELFF. The CDR3 DNA is TGTGCCAGCAGCTTAAGTACAACGAACACCGGGGAGCTGTTTTTT. The genes are TRBV7-3 and TRBJ2-2; D is ambiguous. V gave up 1 base and J gave up 0 bases, with 6 bases separating them. This CDR3 is 15 amino acids long. CDR1 is SGHTA and CDR2 is FQGTGA in the germline V gene.

This clonotype has a handful of counts. V is TRBV2 and J is TRBJ2-3; D uncertain. The CDR3 loop spans 15 amino acids. Germline V CDR1 and CDR2: SNHLY, FYNNEI. Trimming removed 4 bases from V and 2 bases from J, with 13 bases in between. CDR3 protein: CASSVATPVTDTQYF. The CDR3 bases are TGTGCCAGCAGTGTGGCGACCCCCGTCACAGATACGCAGTATTTT.

This clonotype was recorded at least ten times. V gene TRBV5-1 combines with J gene TRBJ2-7, with D perhaps TRBD1 (7 bases). The CDR3 sequence is 16 residues long. The V end was cut by 4 bases, the J end by 1 base, with 18 bases between. Germline CDR1 is SGHRS and CDR2 is YFSETQ. In nucleotides, the CDR3 is TGCGCCAGCAGCACAACAGGGGTGCGGGAATCCTACGAGCAGTACGTC. Translated: CASSTTGVRESYEQYV.

Many counts were recorded for this clonotype. V usage is TRBV4-3 and J usage is TRBJ1-5, with D unresolved. The CDR3 runs 15 residues. Germline V CDR1 and CDR2: LGHNA, YSLEER. The V end was cut by 1 base, the J end by 0 bases, with 7 bases between. This CDR3 is CASSQGRSSNQPQHF. In nucleotides, the CDR3 is TGCGCCAGCAGCCAAGGCAGGTCTAGCAATCAGCCCCAGCATTTT.

This clonotype was seen many times. The genes are TRBV6-6 and TRBJ2-7, with D uncertain. V was pared by 4 bases and J by 0 bases, with 10 bases between. The CDR3 is made up of 14 amino acids. Germline assignment: CDR1 MNHNY and CDR2 SVGAGI (reference sequence). The CDR3 loop reads CASSFPAASYEQYF. In DNA, the CDR3 is TGTGCCAGCAGTTTTCCGGCCGCCTCCTACGAGCAGTACTTC.

This clonotype was seen ten or more times. CDR3 in amino acids: CASSETWTAYGYTF. CDR3 in DNA: TGCGCCAGCAGCGAAACCTGGACAGCCTATGGCTACACCTTC. V gene TRBV5-1 combines with J gene TRBJ1-2; weak D call: TRBD1 (6 bases). The CDR3 extends over 14 amino acids. Per the germline V gene, CDR1 is SGHRS and CDR2 is YFSETQ. V was pared by 4 bases and J by 4 bases, with 14 bases between.

This clonotype was seen ten or more times. The chain combines TRBV9 with TRBJ2-3, with 9 bases lining up with TRBD2. The CDR3 runs 17 residues. Trimming removed 0 bases from V and 0 bases from J; junction bases left unmatched: 5. Per germline, CDR1 SGDLS and CDR2 YYNGEE. The CDR3 reads CASSVAPSGTSTDTQYF. CDR3 DNA sequence: TGTGCCAGCAGCGTAGCCCCTAGCGGGACTAGCACAGATACGCAGTATTTT.

The chain links TRBV7-9 to TRBJ2-3; 10 nucleotides align to TRBD2. CDR3 length equals 14 residues. Germline V gives CDR1 SEHNR, CDR2 FQNEAQ (reference sequence). With 4 bases clipped from V and 8 bases from J, the junction kept 6 bases outside the gene matches. This CDR3 reads CASSWSLAGVTQYF. CDR3 bases: TGTGCCAGCAGCTGGAGCCTAGCGGGGGTTACGCAGTATTTT.

J is TRBJ2-7 and V is TRBV30; perhaps D is TRBD1 or TRBD2 (5 bases each). Germline values: CDR1 GTSNPN, CDR2 SVGIG (reference sequence). The CDR3 sequence is 12 residues long. The V end lost 6 bases, the J end lost 2 bases, and 11 bases lay between the germline ends. CDR3 in amino acids: CACSGTAYEQYF. The CDR3 DNA is TGTGCCTGCTCCGGGACGGCCTACGAGCAGTACTTC.

This clonotype has more than one count but fewer than ten. V and J are TRBV20-1 and TRBJ1-1; D remains ambiguous. Germline CDR1 reads DFQATT; CDR2 reads SNEGSKA (reference sequence). V gave up 1 base and J gave up 1 base, with 16 bases separating them. The CDR3 length is 16 residues. CDR3 in amino acids: CSARVTTGASNTEAFF. The CDR3 DNA reads TGCAGTGCTAGAGTCACAACCGGCGCTTCGAACACTGAAGCTTTCTTT.

This clonotype was counted at least ten times. One end of the junction does not line up with germline, which may come from a read error. The chain joins TRBV7-9 to TRBJ2-7; D is perhaps TRBD1 or TRBD2 (5 bases each). Germline lookup yields CDR1 SEHNR and CDR2 FQNEAQ (reference sequence). The CDR3 totals 11 residues. CDR3 residues: CASSLTREQYF. The CDR3 DNA follows: TGTGCCAGCAGCTTAACCAGGGAGCAATACTTC.

This clonotype turned up a few times. The chain recombines TRBV12-3 or TRBV12-4 with TRBJ2-1; TRBD2 matches at 14 bases. With 6 bases clipped from V and 7 bases from J, the junction kept 5 bases outside the gene matches. The CDR3 length is 15 residues. CDR3 sequence reads: CASSFRTSGRNEQFF. The CDR3 region has the DNA TGTGCCAGCAGCTTTCGGACTAGCGGGAGGAATGAGCAGTTCTTC.